This T cell receptor beta chain is from a study of blood T cells in healthy people across ages. This clonotype was observed many times. J was trimmed by 2 bases and V by 1 base; bases with no gene match: 10. Germline assignment: CDR1 SGHTA and CDR2 FQGNSA. The CDR3 has 17 residues. Combining a sample-barcoded 5' primer with a J-beta primer mix, a second PCR ran for roughly 6 to 12 cycles. Via MiXCR, TCRdb re-called the 5' RACE reads, giving one row per CDR3 protein. Of 550,000 to 800,000 distinct CDR3 sequences listed, approximately 29% are singletons. The V and J genes are TRBV7-2 and TRBJ2-5, with 7 bases aligning to TRBD1. The receptor was isolated from a woman of 80 years or more in good health. The sequenced sample consisted of blood. CDR3: CASSLGTGTAIQETQYF. In DNA form, the CDR3 reads TGTGCCAGCAGCTTAGGGACCGGGACAGCCATACAAGAGACCCAGTACTTC.